Listed here are 29 T cell receptor beta chains from one sample, sequenced in a study of shared clonotypes between healthy human individuals (dated by TCRdb to 2020 to 2022). The library was prepared using the immunoSEQ multiplex PCR assay. TCRdb obtained this table from immuneACCESS and retained in-frame rearrangements with V and J assigned. These tables miss some clones; where compared with another copy, unresolved V genes account for less than half of the shortfall, and the remainder is unexplained. Recorded for this sample are around 430,000 clones; 70% to 80% of them occurred a single time. Roughly 13% of the sample is held by the ten biggest clonotypes. Sequencing was carried out using PBMCs. The receptors were sampled from a middle-aged woman in good health. Some clones in this sample may be carry-over from other donors' samples.

This chain links TRBV30 with TRBJ2-3; D is uncertain. The CDR3 consists of 14 residues. V lost 3 bases and J lost 1, with 11 bases in between. CDR1 GTSNPN and CDR2 SVGIG come from the germline V gene (reference sequence). CDR3 coding DNA: TGTGCCTGGAGGACTGGCCGGGGCACAGATACGCAGTATTTT. It codes for CAWRTGRGTDTQYF.

The chain combines TRBV15 with TRBJ2-5; 7 bases align to TRBD1. Germline trimming cut 5 bases from V and 7 bases from J; bases unmatched to any gene: 13. Looked up from germline, CDR1 is LNHNV and CDR2 is YYDKDF (reference sequence). The CDR3 is made up of 15 amino acids. The CDR3 nucleotides are TGTGCCACCAGCGGAGCCGGGACAGTTGAGGCGACCCAGTACTTC. It is translated as CATSGAGTVEATQYF. Full variable domain (missing parts from reference TRBV15 and TRBJ2-5): DAMVIQNPRYQVTQFGKPVTLSCSQTLNHNVMYWYQQKSSQAPKLLFHYYDKDFNNEADTPDNFQSRRPNTSFCFLDIRSPGLGDTAMYLCATSGAGTVEATQYFGPGTRLLVL.

The chain uses TRBV7-2 and TRBJ2-7; no firm D call. The CDR3 covers 12 residues. CDR1 and CDR2 from the germline V gene are SGHTA and FQGNSA. Trimming removed 4 bases at V and 6 bases at J, with 10 bases between. The CDR3 coding sequence is TGTGCCAGCAGCTCCCCCCCAGGCGAGCAGTACTTC. It specifies CASSSPPGEQYF.

CDR3 in DNA: TGTGCCATCAGTGAGGTCAGGGGGAATCACCAGCCCCAGCATTTT. Protein sequence: CAISEVRGNHQPQHF. The chain is built from TRBV10-3 and TRBJ1-5, with 7 positions matching TRBD1. V dropped 2 bases and J dropped 7; count of bases not matched to a gene: 8. Germline V gives CDR1 ENHRY, CDR2 SYGVKD. The CDR3 runs to 15 residues.

The gene calls are TRBV7-3 and TRBJ1-6, with D unclear. Germline CDR1 and CDR2: SGHTA and FQGTGA. The CDR3 contains 14 residues. Trimming removed 5 bases from V and 8 bases from J, with 13 bases in between. CDR3 loop: CASSSRGSHSPLHF. The CDR3 DNA reads TGTGCCAGCAGCAGCCGTGGCAGCCATTCACCCCTCCACTTT.

This clone was counted a single time. The chain uses TRBV29-1 and TRBJ2-1; D gene ambiguous. The CDR3 is 13 residues long. CDR1 is SQVTM, CDR2 ANQGSEA, per germline. Trimming pared 3 bases from V and 0 bases from J, leaving 6 bases between. CDR3 bases: TGCAGCGTTGAGACGGACTCCTACAATGAGCAGTTCTTC. As protein: CSVETDSYNEQFF.

The chain is built from TRBV27 and TRBJ2-3, with TRBD2 matching over 9 bases. The germline V gene has CDR1 MNHEY and CDR2 SMNVEV (reference sequence). The CDR3 is made up of 17 amino acids. Trimming cost V 5 bases and J 3 bases; bases outside gene matches: 12. The CDR3 DNA reads TGTGCCAGCAGTCCCCCGGCGGGAGGGCCACGGACAGATACGCAGTATTTT. This translates into CASSPPAGGPRTDTQYF.

The chain has TRBV5-1 and TRBJ2-5; 7 bases line up with TRBD1. Unmatched junction bases numbered 3, after V lost 2 bases and J lost 2 bases. Germline V gene lookup returns CDR1 SGHRS and CDR2 YFSETQ. There are 14 residues in the CDR3. Here the CDR3 DNA reads TGCGCCAGCAGCTTCGGGACAGAACAAGAGACCCAGTACTTC. Translated: CASSFGTEQETQYF.

This chain uses TRBV7-3 with TRBJ2-2; D gene uncertain. Germline assignment: CDR1 SGHTA and CDR2 FQGTGA. The V end was cut by 3 bases, the J end by 5 bases, with 10 bases between. The CDR3 is 14 amino acids. The DNA for the CDR3 is TGTGCCAGCAGCTTGTCCACCGGGACCGGGGAGCTGTTTTTT. Its translation: CASSLSTGTGELFF.

The rearrangement joins TRBV9 to TRBJ1-1; D gene uncertain. Germline values: CDR1 SGDLS, CDR2 YYNGEE. CDR3 length equals 14 residues. Trimming took off 3 bases at V and 1 base at J, with 10 bases between the two ends. CDR3 DNA sequence: TGTGCCAGCAGCGCCGGGTCAAAGAACACTGAAGCTTTCTTT. Translated, it gives CASSAGSKNTEAFF.

This clone was counted a single time. V usage is TRBV5-6 and J usage is TRBJ2-5, with D perhaps matching TRBD1 or TRBD2 (6 bases each). Germline assignment: CDR1 SGHDT and CDR2 YYEEEE. Trimming took off 1 base at V and 5 bases at J, with 21 bases between the two ends. The CDR3 runs to 17 residues. In DNA form, the CDR3 reads TGTGCCAGCAGCTTGTACGGGGGCGCAATCGGAGGCGAGACCCAGTACTTC. This gives the protein CASSLYGGAIGGETQYF.

The V call is TRBV28, the J call TRBJ2-4; 8 positions agree with TRBD2. Per germline, CDR1 MDHEN and CDR2 SYDVKM. V was clipped by 10 bases and J by 3 bases; unmatched bases: 11. This CDR3 contains 15 residues. The CDR3 here is CATTYSGMFKNIQYF. The CDR3 nucleotides are TGTGCCACGACCTATAGCGGGATGTTCAAAAACATTCAGTACTTC.

This chain connects TRBV15 to TRBJ2-3, with D perhaps assigned TRBD1 or TRBD2 (5 bases each). Germline V gene lookup returns CDR1 LNHNV and CDR2 YYDKDF (reference sequence). The CDR3 consists of 15 residues. Deletions cut 0 bases from V and 8 bases from J, with 15 bases between. CDR3 in amino acids: CATSRDLGVRGTQYF. The CDR3 region has the DNA TGTGCCACCAGCAGAGATCTGGGGGTGAGGGGTACGCAGTATTTT.

This chain links TRBV28 with TRBJ1-2; D possibly corresponds to TRBD1 (5 bases). This CDR3 spans 14 amino acids. Germline assignment: CDR1 MDHEN and CDR2 SYDVKM. V was clipped by 6 bases and J by 7 bases, with 18 bases between them. In DNA form, the CDR3 reads TGTGCCAGCAGACTTCTTTCAGGGCCGGGTGGCTACACCTTC. Its translation is CASRLLSGPGGYTF.

This chain joins TRBV28 and TRBJ2-2; D is possibly TRBD2 (5 bases). CDR1 MDHEN and CDR2 SYDVKM come from the germline V gene. The length of the CDR3 is 14 residues. V dropped 7 bases and J dropped 6 bases, with 15 bases sitting between them. DNA for the CDR3: TGTGCCAGCACTACACGCCGGGGTTCCGGGGAGCTGTTTTTT. This gives the protein CASTTRRGSGELFF. Drawing the rest from reference TRBV28 and TRBJ2-2, the complete variable domain is DVKVTQSSRYLVKRTGEKVFLECVQDMDHENMFWYRQDPGLGLRLIYFSYDVKMKEKGDIPEGYSVSREKKERFSLILESASTNQTSMYLCASTTRRGSGELFFGEGSRLTVL.

The genes are TRBV11-2 and TRBJ2-1, with D maybe TRBD2 (5 bases). The V end was cut by 0 bases, the J end by 8 bases, with 14 bases between. The germline V gene has CDR1 SGHAT and CDR2 FQNNGV. This CDR3 contains 15 residues. In DNA form, the CDR3 reads TGTGCCAGCAGCTTAGATCTAGCCGGTGAATATGAGCAGTTCTTC. Translated, it gives CASSLDLAGEYEQFF.

The chain carries TRBV2 and TRBJ2-5, with TRBD1 matching 8 bases. V lost 6 bases and J lost 1; bases outside the gene matches: 4. The CDR3 spans 14 residues. Per germline, CDR1 SNHLY and CDR2 FYNNEI. The DNA of the CDR3 is TGTGCCAGCAGAGGACAGGGACCCCAAGAGACCCAGTACTTC. This gives the protein CASRGQGPQETQYF. Drawing the rest from reference TRBV2 and TRBJ2-5, the complete variable domain is EPEVTQTPSHQVTQMGQEVILRCVPISNHLYFYWYRQILGQKVEFLVSFYNNEISEKSEIFDDQFSVERPDGSNFTLKIRSTKLEDSAMYFCASRGQGPQETQYFGPGTRLLVL.

This chain joins TRBV7-2 and TRBJ1-4; D is uncertain. The V gene lost 5 bases and the J gene lost 7 bases, with 17 bases spanning the gap. The CDR3 spans 15 residues. Germline values: CDR1 SGHTA, CDR2 FQGNSA. In DNA form, the CDR3 reads TGTGCCAGCAGCCGATGGGGTTCTTACGGTGAAAAACTGTTTTTT. This gives the protein CASSRWGSYGEKLFF.

The chain employs TRBV28 and TRBJ2-3; tentatively, D is TRBD1 (5 bases). Trimming cost V 6 bases and J 0 bases, with 13 bases left between them. The germline gives CDR1 MDHEN, CDR2 SYDVKM. This CDR3 spans 15 amino acids. The CDR3 DNA reads as TGTGCCAGCAGAAGGGGAATAGTTAGCACAGATACGCAGTATTTT. Amino acids: CASRRGIVSTDTQYF.

This chain joins TRBV7-2 and TRBJ2-7; D may be TRBD1 (6 bases). This CDR3 is built from 15 residues. CDR1 is SGHTA and CDR2 is FQGNSA in the germline V gene. V dropped 1 base and J dropped 0 bases, with 10 bases sitting between them. The CDR3, as DNA: TGTGCCAGCAGCTTAGATCGGACAGCCTCCTACGAGCAGTACTTC. Its translation is CASSLDRTASYEQYF.

In this sample, this clone turned up a few times. The rearrangement joins TRBV25-1 to TRBJ2-2; 8 positions agree with TRBD1. CDR3 length: 14 residues. With V trimmed by 2 bases and J by 11 bases, 7 bases remained unmatched. Germline values: CDR1 MGHDK, CDR2 SYGVNS. This CDR3 reads CASSERGRGLELFF. The CDR3 coding sequence is TGTGCCAGCAGTGAACGGGGCAGGGGGCTAGAGCTGTTTTTT.

The chain joins TRBV7-9 to TRBJ1-1; D call uncertain. Germline V CDR1 and CDR2: SEHNR, FQNEAQ (reference sequence). The CDR3 spans 17 residues. V lost 4 bases and J 1 base, leaving 19 bases between the germline ends. CDR3 DNA sequence: TGTGCCAGCAGCTCGCAGTACCGAGCCCGTACGAACACTGAAGCTTTCTTT. It codes for CASSSQYRARTNTEAFF.

The chain links TRBV9 to TRBJ2-7; TRBD2 matches 7 bases. Germline lookup yields CDR1 SGDLS and CDR2 YYNGEE. V was pared by 4 bases and J by 2 bases, with 9 bases of the junction left unmatched. CDR3 size: 15 residues. The CDR3 nucleotides read TGTGCCAGCAGCAGGGGCGGGGGACCCCCCTACGAGCAGTACTTC. Translating gives CASSRGGGPPYEQYF.

CDR3 in DNA: TGCAGCGTTGCCGGGACTAGAACCCCTAGCACAGATACGCAGTATTTT. It is translated as CSVAGTRTPSTDTQYF. The rearrangement uses TRBV29-1 and TRBJ2-3; 8 bases map to TRBD2. The CDR3 length is 16 residues. V was pared by 4 bases and J by 0 bases, with 9 bases of the junction left unmatched. Germline V gene sequence: CDR1 SQVTM, CDR2 ANQGSEA.

This clone turned up a few times. The gene calls are TRBV7-2 and TRBJ1-1; 8 positions match TRBD1. Germline CDR1 SGHTA, CDR2 FQGNSA. The V gene end was trimmed by 0 bases and the J gene end by 5 bases; junction bases not matched to a gene: 8. The CDR3 is made up of 16 amino acids. The CDR3 bases are TGTGCCAGCAGCTTAGCCACTCAGGGGGCCGGAACTGAAGCTTTCTTT. It specifies CASSLATQGAGTEAFF.

As to this clone: A much larger clone lies one base from this, so it may be a read error. The V and J genes are TRBV4-3 and TRBJ2-5; tentatively, D is TRBD1 (6 bases). Germline values: CDR1 LGHNA, CDR2 YSLEER. This CDR3 is built from 18 residues. This chain's CDR3 is CASSQGETGPSGGETPYF. The CDR3 nucleotides read TGCGCCAGCAGCCAAGGAGAGACAGGCCCCTCTGGGGGAGAGACCCCGTACTTC.

The chain links TRBV7-6 to TRBJ1-2; a possible D gene is TRBD1 (6 bases). The V gene lost 6 bases and the J gene lost 8 bases, with 16 bases spanning the gap. Germline CDR1 SGHVS, CDR2 FNYEAQ. This CDR3 is built from 13 residues. DNA of the CDR3: TGTGCCAGCAGGGGCCGGGACAAGGGCGGCTACACCTTC. Translation gives CASRGRDKGGYTF.

The chain carries TRBV27 and TRBJ2-5, with 7 bases fitting TRBD1. CDR1 MNHEY and CDR2 SMNVEV come from the germline V gene (reference sequence). The CDR3 is 14 residues long. V lost 3 bases to trimming and J lost 5 bases; unmatched junction nucleotides: 6. Written as DNA, the CDR3 is TGTGCCAGCAGTTTGGGACAGAACGGGGAGACCCAGTACTTC. This translates into CASSLGQNGETQYF.

Written as DNA, the CDR3 is TGTGCCAGCAGAGGGACAGGGACCTACAATGAGCAGTTCTTC. Its protein product is CASRGTGTYNEQFF. The chain uses TRBV28 and TRBJ2-1; 9 nucleotides match TRBD1. CDR3 length: 14 amino acids. Unmatched junction bases numbered 2, after V lost 6 bases and J lost 2 bases. In germline, CDR1 is MDHEN, CDR2 SYDVKM.